The T cell receptor beta chain described here comes from a study of T cells in Graves' hyperthyroidism and ophthalmopathy. Findings of the study overall: A model of 13 V-J pairs discriminated ophthalmopathy from stable hyperthyroidism. In the blood, most expanded thyroid clonotypes above 0.001 appeared as well. Ophthalmopathy got predicted by the model a median around six months before its onset.

RNA transcripts served as the template for amplifying TCR beta CDR3 regions. The HTBI set primed first-round TCR CDR3 RT-PCR. TCRdb fed the multiplex PCR reads into MiXCR, producing one record per CDR3 protein. The sample lists 550,000 to 700,000 distinct CDR3 sequences; about half were seen once. To note about this clonotype: The antigen is not known.

Lactation, pregnancy, other autoimmune disease or uncontrolled infection excluded patients. CDR3 length: 14 amino acids. Trimming took off 3 bases at V and 12 bases at J, with 15 bases between the two ends. CDR1 and CDR2 from the germline V gene are SGHTA and FQGTGA. Sequencing was carried out using peripheral blood or thyroid tissue (not recorded which). The chain employs TRBV7-3 and TRBJ1-6, with D uncertain. The TCR was taken from an adult woman with Graves' disease, either hyperthyroidism or ophthalmopathy (not recorded which). For the CDR3, the DNA is TGTGCCAGCAGCTTGGGCCTGGGGAGGGAACCCCTCCACTTT. Protein sequence: CASSLGLGREPLHF.